These 28 T cell receptor beta chains were sequenced from one sample in a study of blood T cell repertoires in COVID-19. Some clones are missing from TCRdb's copy, which holds only in-frame ones; the method was immunoSEQ multiplex PCR. The repertoire includes a few hundred thousand clones, approximately 88% of them detected once, and roughly a tenth sits in the top ten. Sequencing used peripheral blood. All receptors derive from a woman in her 70s with COVID-19, enrolled during active disease.

This chain connects TRBV19 to TRBJ1-1; 10 positions agree with TRBD1. Per germline, CDR1 LNHDA and CDR2 SQIVND (reference sequence). V was clipped by 3 bases and J by 5 bases; unmatched bases: 6. CDR3 length equals 15 residues. The CDR3 sequence is CASSITQGQGTEAFF. CDR3 DNA sequence: TGTGCCAGTAGTATCACGCAGGGACAGGGGACTGAAGCTTTCTTT.

This chain connects TRBV24-1 to TRBJ2-5; no firm D call. The CDR3 is made up of 16 amino acids. CDR1 and CDR2 from the germline V gene are KGHDR and SFDVKD. V lost 3 bases and J lost 2, with 15 bases in between. The CDR3 loop reads CATSDPGELIQETQYF. The DNA of the CDR3 is TGTGCCACCAGTGATCCAGGCGAGCTCATTCAAGAGACCCAGTACTTC.

V gene TRBV19 combines with J gene TRBJ2-1, with a tentative D call TRBD1 (6 bases). In germline, CDR1 is LNHDA, CDR2 SQIVND (reference sequence). V dropped 10 bases and J dropped 3 bases, with 13 bases sitting between them. CDR3 size: 13 residues. The CDR3 DNA follows: TGTGCCACGAACGACAGGATCTACAATGAGCAGTTCTTC. Its protein product is CATNDRIYNEQFF.

This clone appeared a single time. The rearrangement links TRBV24-1 to TRBJ2-2; TRBD2 matches at 13 bases. The CDR3 totals 18 residues. CDR1 is KGHDR, CDR2 SFDVKD, per germline. Trimming at V came to 5 bases and at J to 0 bases, leaving 5 bases not matched to a gene. The CDR3 is CATSVSGLAGTNTGELFF. In nucleotides, the CDR3 is TGTGCCACCAGTGTCTCGGGACTAGCGGGGACGAACACCGGGGAGCTGTTTTTT.

The V gene is TRBV7-9, the J gene TRBJ1-1, with D possibly TRBD1 on 5 matching bases. Trimming shortened V by 5 bases and J by 6 bases, and 13 bases separated the two germline ends. Germline V gene lookup returns CDR1 SEHNR and CDR2 FQNEAQ (reference sequence). This CDR3 is 13 amino acids long. CDR3 in DNA: TGTGCCAGCAGCACTATGCGGGGGGCTGAAGCTTTCTTT. Its protein product is CASSTMRGAEAFF.

This chain links TRBV7-9 with TRBJ1-4, with a possible D match to TRBD1 (6 bases). The CDR3 totals 14 residues. Germline V gene lookup returns CDR1 SEHNR and CDR2 FQNEAQ (reference sequence). Trimming removed 5 bases from V and 8 bases from J, with 15 bases in between. The CDR3 sequence: CASSPTGLGEKLFF. CDR3 nucleotide sequence: TGTGCCAGCAGCCCTACAGGGTTGGGGGAAAAACTGTTTTTT.

The chain couples TRBV10-2 to TRBJ2-7; possible D gene TRBD2, 6 bases. The CDR3 has 16 residues. V was pared by 0 bases and J by 3 bases, with 15 bases between. Germline CDR1 WSHSY, CDR2 SAAADI. DNA of the CDR3: TGCGCCAGCAGTGAGTCGGGCGGGGCTCAACTCTACGAGCAGTACTTC. As protein: CASSESGGAQLYEQYF.

The chain links TRBV5-1 to TRBJ2-7; possibly TRBD1 for D (6 bases). The CDR3 has 14 residues. Germline-derived CDR1 and CDR2 are SGHRS and YFSETQ. V was pared by 0 bases and J by 3 bases, with 10 bases between. The CDR3 DNA follows: TGCGCCAGCAGCTTGGCTACAGGGAGCTACGAGCAGTACTTC. Protein product: CASSLATGSYEQYF. The full variable domain, completed using reference TRBV5-1 and TRBJ2-7, is KAGVTQTPRYLIKTRGQQVTLSCSPISGHRSVSWYQQTPGQGLQFLFEYFSETQRNKGNFPGRFSGRQFSNSRSEMNVSTLELGDSALYLCASSLATGSYEQYFGPGTRLTVT.

The chain links TRBV30 to TRBJ1-4; D is perhaps TRBD1 (5 bases). Germline loops: CDR1 GTSNPN, CDR2 SVGIG (reference sequence). This CDR3 is built from 12 residues. The V gene lost 4 bases and the J gene lost 4 bases, with 7 bases spanning the gap. DNA of the CDR3: TGTGCCTGGACCAGGGTTAATGAAAAACTGTTTTTT. Protein product: CAWTRVNEKLFF. The full variable domain, in which reference TRBV30 and TRBJ1-4 provide the parts outside the CDR3, is SQTIHQWPATLVQPVGSPLSLECTVEGTSNPNLYWYRQAAGRGLQLLFYSVGIGQISSEVPQNLSASRPQDRQFILSSKKLLLSDSGFYLCAWTRVNEKLFFGSGTQLSVL.

The rearrangement uses TRBV19 and TRBJ2-1; D is perhaps TRBD1 (6 bases). Trimming removed 3 bases at V and 0 bases at J, with 15 bases between. Germline V lookup: CDR1 LNHDA, CDR2 SQIVND (reference sequence). This CDR3 spans 17 amino acids. The CDR3 nucleotides are TGTGCCAGTAGTATTGATCCAGGGGATTTCTCCTACAATGAGCAGTTCTTC. Translated: CASSIDPGDFSYNEQFF.

This chain links TRBV7-2 with TRBJ1-2; D is perhaps TRBD1 (6 bases). The germline V and J ends were trimmed by 1 base and 6 bases, with 9 bases remaining between them. This CDR3 has 13 residues. In germline, CDR1 is SGHTA, CDR2 FQGNSA. The CDR3 DNA sequence: TGTGCCAGCAGCTTAGGACAGGATGATGGCTACACCTTC. Encoded protein: CASSLGQDDGYTF.

J is TRBJ2-1 and V is TRBV6-4, with 14 bases matching TRBD2. Trimming at V came to 2 bases and at J to 8 bases, leaving 5 bases not matched to a gene. The germline V gene encodes CDR1 MRHNA and CDR2 SNTAGT. There are 16 residues in the CDR3. CDR3 nucleotides: TGTGCCAGCAGTGACAATGGACTAGCGGGAGGAGATGAGCAGTTCTTC. The encoded protein is CASSDNGLAGGDEQFF.

The chain carries TRBV28 and TRBJ1-3; D not resolved. This CDR3 has 15 amino acids. Germline loops: CDR1 MDHEN, CDR2 SYDVKM. The V end was cut by 8 bases, the J end by 1 base, with 15 bases between. This CDR3 is CASGSSRRSGNTIYF. DNA of the CDR3: TGTGCCAGCGGCTCGTCGAGGAGGTCTGGAAACACCATATATTTT.

The chain employs TRBV10-3 and TRBJ2-7; TRBD2 matches 8 bases. Unmatched junction bases numbered 19, after V lost 4 bases and J lost 2 bases. Per the germline V gene, CDR1 is ENHRY and CDR2 is SYGVKD. This CDR3 comprises 19 residues. The CDR3 spells CAISGTGGGGPPGAYEQYF. Written as DNA, the CDR3 is TGTGCCATCAGTGGGACGGGGGGGGGCGGGCCACCGGGGGCCTACGAGCAGTACTTC.

This chain links TRBV7-8 with TRBJ2-3; tentatively, D is TRBD1 (6 bases). CDR3 size: 14 residues. With 3 bases removed from V and 1 base from J, the gap between germline ends came to 8 bases. Germline V CDR1 and CDR2: SGHVS, FQNEAQ. For the CDR3, the DNA is TGTGCCAGCAGCTTGGGACAACGCACAGATACGCAGTATTTT. Encoded protein: CASSLGQRTDTQYF.

This clone is a singleton in its sample. The chain has TRBV30 and TRBJ2-7, with a tentative D call TRBD2 (5 bases). CDR3 size: 15 residues. CDR1 is GTSNPN and CDR2 is SVGIG in the germline V gene (reference sequence). The V and J ends lost 2 bases and 2 bases respectively, with 16 bases between them. The CDR3 DNA reads as TGTGCCTGGAGTCCAGGCCTGGACTCGACCTACGAGCAGTACTTC. It is translated as CAWSPGLDSTYEQYF. The full variable domain, with the rest looked up from reference TRBV30 and TRBJ2-7, is SQTIHQWPATLVQPVGSPLSLECTVEGTSNPNLYWYRQAAGRGLQLLFYSVGIGQISSEVPQNLSASRPQDRQFILSSKKLLLSDSGFYLCAWSPGLDSTYEQYFGPGTRLTVT.

This clone has only one observation. The chain carries TRBV6-5 and TRBJ1-4, with a possible D match to TRBD1 (5 bases). Germline-derived CDR1 and CDR2 are MNHEY and SVGAGI. The CDR3 extends over 14 amino acids. V lost 5 bases, J lost 0 bases, and 7 bases lay in between. The CDR3 loop reads CASSPTATNEKLFF. The DNA of the CDR3 is TGTGCCAGCAGTCCGACAGCAACTAATGAAAAACTGTTTTTT.

The gene calls are TRBV7-8 and TRBJ1-2; D gene uncertain. The germline V gene encodes CDR1 SGHVS and CDR2 FQNEAQ. This CDR3 region has 14 residues. The V gene lost 2 bases and the J gene lost 1 base, with 8 bases spanning the gap. The CDR3 is CASSLRGINYGYTF. CDR3 DNA: TGTGCCAGCAGCTTACGGGGAATTAACTATGGCTACACCTTC.

This chain uses TRBV12-3 or TRBV12-4 with TRBJ1-4, with D perhaps TRBD1 (5 bases). The CDR3 has 13 amino acids. V was pared by 1 base and J by 7 bases, with 7 bases between. The CDR3, as DNA: TGTGCCAGCAGTTTAGTCGGGGGTGAAAAACTGTTTTTT. Translation gives CASSLVGGEKLFF.

The rearrangement uses TRBV6-2 or TRBV6-3 and TRBJ1-5; D uncertain. Trimming stripped 6 bases from V and 6 bases from J, with 15 bases between. The CDR3 has 14 amino acids. Germline-derived CDR1 and CDR2 are MNHEY and SVGEGT. DNA for the CDR3: TGTGCCAGCAGCGAGCTAACTTCGGGTCAGCCCCAGCATTTT. Protein: CASSELTSGQPQHF.

This chain joins TRBV24-1 and TRBJ2-4, with 8 bases lining up with TRBD1. Germline CDR1 is KGHDR and CDR2 is SFDVKD. The CDR3 covers 13 residues. The V and J ends lost 7 bases and 3 bases, in that order; junction bases with no gene match: 1. The CDR3 protein is CATSDRGKNIQYF. Written as DNA, the CDR3 is TGTGCCACCAGCGACAGGGGCAAAAACATTCAGTACTTC.

This clone was picked up one time. The rearrangement joins TRBV10-1 to TRBJ1-5; 7 bases are shared with TRBD1. This CDR3 has 21 residues. Per the germline V gene, CDR1 is WNHNN and CDR2 is SYGVQD (reference sequence). V dropped 0 bases and J dropped 4; count of bases not matched to a gene: 21. The CDR3 spells CASSESVRNTREQGPNQPQHF. The CDR3 nucleotides are TGCGCCAGCAGTGAGTCGGTTAGGAATACTAGGGAACAGGGGCCTAATCAGCCCCAGCATTTT.

The chain is built from TRBV5-4 and TRBJ1-2; 7 bases map to TRBD1. V was clipped by 4 bases and J by 9 bases; unmatched bases: 15. Germline lookup yields CDR1 SGHNT and CDR2 YYREEE (reference sequence). CDR3 length equals 15 residues. The CDR3 DNA sequence: TGTGCCAGCAGCACGTGGGGACAAGGGGGCGTCCGCTACACCTTC. Encoded protein: CASSTWGQGGVRYTF.

This clone came up many times. CDR3 DNA: TGCAGCGTTGGGGGATTGACAGGGGACTATGGCTACACCTTC. Its translation is CSVGGLTGDYGYTF. The V gene is TRBV29-1, the J gene TRBJ1-2, with 8 nucleotides matching TRBD1. There are 14 residues in the CDR3. CDR1 is SQVTM and CDR2 is ANQGSEA in the germline V gene. V lost 4 bases to trimming and J lost 3 bases; unmatched junction nucleotides: 7.

The J gene is TRBJ1-1, the V gene TRBV2; 10 nucleotides line up with TRBD1. The CDR3 is 13 residues long. The germline CDR1 and CDR2 sequences are SNHLY and FYNNEI. After removal of 5 bases from V and 6 bases from J, the junction contained 3 bases not matched to a gene. CDR3 in amino acids: CASSRQGAPEAFF. Written as DNA, the CDR3 is TGTGCCAGCAGTCGACAGGGGGCTCCTGAAGCTTTCTTT.

The chain joins TRBV2 to TRBJ1-6, with 7 bases that match TRBD1. The germline gives CDR1 SNHLY, CDR2 FYNNEI. The CDR3 loop spans 13 amino acids. Losses at the gene ends were 11 bases for V and 5 bases for J; bases not matched to a gene: 6. The CDR3 sequence: CAGSGTDNSPLHF. DNA of the CDR3: TGTGCCGGGTCCGGGACAGATAATTCACCCCTCCACTTT.

This clone was observed a handful of times. J is TRBJ2-2 and V is TRBV28, with D perhaps matching TRBD2 (5 bases). Trimming took off 2 bases at V and 3 bases at J, with 10 bases between the two ends. Looked up from germline, CDR1 is MDHEN and CDR2 is SYDVKM. The CDR3 loop spans 15 amino acids. The CDR3 region has the DNA TGTGCCAGCAGTTTAAGGGAGAGGGACACCGGGGAGCTGTTTTTT. Protein: CASSLRERDTGELFF.

The rearrangement joins TRBV18 to TRBJ2-3; unclear D gene. The CDR3 length is 15 residues. V lost 5 bases to trimming and J lost 0 bases, with 12 bases between them. Germline assignment: CDR1 KGHSH and CDR2 LQKENI. The CDR3 nucleotides are TGTGCCAGCTCAAGACGGAGTTTGAGCACAGATACGCAGTATTTT. Its protein product is CASSRRSLSTDTQYF.